The 16 T cell receptor beta chains below come from one sample, sequenced in a study of CD8+ T cells in alopecia areata. As the sequencing template, cDNA was produced by extracting RNA and reverse transcribing it. Using immunoSEQ multiplex PCR, the repertoire was profiled, and TCRdb retains in-frame clones only, with some absent. The table lists roughly 190,000 clones, under 80% of them singletons. Treatment noted: oral pan-JAK inhibitor, 5-10 mg twice daily. The source was CD4+ T cells sorted from blood, collected at week 49, from a patient treated with tofacitinib. The receptors derive from a human donor with alopecia areata.

The chain joins TRBV30 to TRBJ1-2; TRBD1 is a possible D gene (5 bases). V gave up 4 bases and J gave up 6 bases, with 12 bases separating them. In germline, CDR1 is GTSNPN, CDR2 SVGIG (reference sequence). The CDR3 spans 12 residues. DNA of the CDR3: TGTGCCTGGAACCGGCAGGGTCATGGCTACACCTTC. Amino acid sequence: CAWNRQGHGYTF.

The chain is built from TRBV29-1 and TRBJ2-1; D may be TRBD1 (5 bases). This CDR3 is 13 amino acids long. Germline loops: CDR1 SQVTM, CDR2 ANQGSEA. The V end was cut by 4 bases, the J end by 9 bases, with 16 bases between. CDR3 region: CSVVEGAQGEQFF. The CDR3 region has the DNA TGCAGCGTTGTAGAAGGGGCGCAGGGTGAGCAGTTCTTC.

The chain recombines TRBV29-1 with TRBJ2-5, with 7 positions matching TRBD2. V was clipped by 6 bases and J by 5 bases; unmatched bases: 9. This CDR3 comprises 13 residues. Germline V lookup: CDR1 SQVTM, CDR2 ANQGSEA. Here the CDR3 reads CSVRTRVTETQYF. CDR3 in DNA: TGCAGCGTCCGGACTAGAGTGACGGAGACCCAGTACTTC.

The V and J genes are TRBV4-1 and TRBJ1-5; D is unclear. The length of the CDR3 is 17 residues. Trimming removed 3 bases at V and 0 bases at J, with 15 bases between. CDR1 is MGHRA and CDR2 is YSYEKL in the germline V gene. CDR3: CASSQERAGYSNQPQHF. In nucleotides, the CDR3 is TGCGCCAGCAGCCAGGAAAGGGCGGGGTATAGCAATCAGCCCCAGCATTTT.

There are a few counts of this clone. The genes are TRBV30 and TRBJ2-5; TRBD1 is a possible D gene (6 bases). The CDR3 sequence is 12 residues long. The V gene lost 4 bases and the J gene lost 5 bases, with 11 bases spanning the gap. CDR1 is GTSNPN, CDR2 SVGIG, per germline (reference sequence). This CDR3 reads CAWIMRGETQYF. The DNA for the CDR3 is TGTGCCTGGATAATGAGGGGGGAGACCCAGTACTTC.

This clone was seen only a few times. V and J are TRBV6-1 and TRBJ2-7; D might be TRBD1 (6 bases). There are 14 residues in the CDR3. Between the trimmed V and J ends, which lost 4 bases and 3 bases, there was a span of 13 bases. Per the germline V gene, CDR1 is MNHNS and CDR2 is SASEGT. For the CDR3, the DNA is TGTGCCAGCAGTGTTGATATACAGGGCTACGAGCAGTACTTC. It is translated as CASSVDIQGYEQYF.

The chain carries TRBV29-1 and TRBJ2-1; possible D gene TRBD2, 5 bases. The V end was cut by 3 bases, the J end by 0 bases, with 6 bases between. CDR1 is SQVTM and CDR2 is ANQGSEA in the germline V gene. This CDR3 has 13 residues. The chain's CDR3 is CSVEAGSYNEQFF. The CDR3, as DNA: TGCAGCGTTGAGGCGGGCTCCTACAATGAGCAGTTCTTC.

This clone was seen a few times. The chain has TRBV5-1 and TRBJ2-3, with D maybe TRBD2 (6 bases). Germline V CDR1 and CDR2: SGHRS, YFSETQ. The CDR3 covers 16 residues. V was pared by 0 bases and J by 2 bases, with 13 bases between. The CDR3 region has the DNA TGCGCCAGCAGCTTGGCCGGGGCGGGGCCCACAGATACGCAGTATTTT. It translates to CASSLAGAGPTDTQYF.

The chain uses TRBV29-1 and TRBJ1-5, with a weak D call TRBD1 (5 bases). The CDR3 runs 13 residues. The V end lost 6 bases, the J end lost 9 bases, and 18 bases lay between the germline ends. CDR1 and CDR2 from the germline V gene are SQVTM and ANQGSEA. CDR3 amino acids: CSVETDPARPQHF. CDR3 coding DNA: TGCAGCGTAGAGACAGACCCGGCGAGGCCCCAGCATTTT.

This clone has more than one count but fewer than ten. The chain recombines TRBV7-2 with TRBJ2-5; 13 bases agree with TRBD2. Per the germline V gene, CDR1 is SGHTA and CDR2 is FQGNSA. This CDR3 has 20 residues. Losses at the gene ends were 0 bases for V and 5 bases for J; bases not matched to a gene: 15. The CDR3 loop reads CASSLALTSGGNTKLETQYF. In nucleotides, the CDR3 is TGTGCCAGCAGCTTAGCCTTGACTAGCGGGGGGAATACCAAGTTGGAGACCCAGTACTTC.

The chain combines TRBV7-3 with TRBJ2-5; tentatively, D is TRBD2 (6 bases). Deletions cut 2 bases from V and 2 bases from J, with 9 bases between. The germline CDR1 and CDR2 sequences are SGHTA and FQGTGA. This CDR3 has 14 amino acids. The CDR3 spells CASSLGGRQETQYF. CDR3 in DNA: TGTGCCAGCAGCTTAGGGGGGAGGCAAGAGACCCAGTACTTC.

A few counts support this clone. This chain links TRBV2 with TRBJ2-4; D unresolved. V dropped 8 bases and J dropped 5 bases, with 16 bases sitting between them. The CDR3 has 14 residues. The V gene's germline CDR1 is SNHLY and CDR2 FYNNEI. The CDR3 loop is CASSSPARENIQYF. For the CDR3, the DNA is TGTGCCAGCTCCTCCCCCGCACGGGAAAACATTCAGTACTTC.

The V gene is TRBV29-1, the J gene TRBJ2-3; TRBD2 matches 8 bases. V dropped 8 bases and J dropped 6; count of bases not matched to a gene: 1. Per the germline V gene, CDR1 is SQVTM and CDR2 is ANQGSEA. The CDR3 has 10 residues. CDR3: CSSGGDTQYF. The CDR3 nucleotides are TGCAGCTCGGGGGGGGATACGCAGTATTTT.

The chain recombines TRBV11-2 with TRBJ2-7; D remains unclear. The CDR3 runs to 15 residues. V was cut by 0 bases and J by 6 bases, with 15 bases left in between. Germline V gives CDR1 SGHAT, CDR2 FQNNGV. DNA of the CDR3: TGTGCCAGCAGCTTAGAGGTGGGAACTATGGGCGAGCAGTACTTC. Protein: CASSLEVGTMGEQYF. The full variable domain, in which reference TRBV11-2 and TRBJ2-7 provide the parts outside the CDR3, is EAGVAQSPRYKIIEKRQSVAFWCNPISGHATLYWYQQILGQGPKLLIQFQNNGVVDDSQLPKDRFSAERLKGVDSTLKIQPAKLEDSAVYLCASSLEVGTMGEQYFGPGTRLTVT.

V gene TRBV9 combines with J gene TRBJ1-3; a possible D gene is TRBD1 (5 bases). Trimming removed 7 bases from V and 0 bases from J, with 8 bases in between. This CDR3 has 13 residues. Germline CDR1 is SGDLS and CDR2 is YYNGEE. CDR3 sequence: CASGTHSGNTIYF. For the CDR3, the DNA is TGTGCCAGCGGGACTCACTCTGGAAACACCATATATTTT. The full variable domain, with the rest looked up from reference TRBV9 and TRBJ1-3, is DSGVTQTPKHLITATGQRVTLRCSPRSGDLSVYWYQQSLDQGLQFLIQYYNGEERAKGNILERFSAQQFPDLHSELNLSSLELGDSALYFCASGTHSGNTIYFGEGSWLTVV.

This clone was counted a single time. The gene calls are TRBV5-1 and TRBJ2-1, with D perhaps matching TRBD1 (6 bases). Per the germline V gene, CDR1 is SGHRS and CDR2 is YFSETQ. The V end was cut by 4 bases, the J end by 2 bases, with 13 bases between. CDR3 length: 15 residues. This CDR3 is CASSGDRSTYNEQFF. In nucleotides, the CDR3 is TGCGCCAGCAGCGGCGACAGGTCTACCTACAATGAGCAGTTCTTC.